What follows are 31 T cell receptor beta chains derived from one specimen sequenced in a study of T-cell reconstitution after alpha-beta-depleted transplantation in children. Unique molecular identifiers were used to barcode this TCRbeta library. TCRdb itself ran the PCR reads through MiXCR, one entry per CDR3 protein. Counted here are about 510,000 distinct CDR3 sequences, 10% to 12% occurring once; the ten biggest clones make up 14%. Sequencing was performed on PBMCs, mostly from graft donor cells, taken 180 days after TCRalphabeta/CD19-depleted stem cell transplant. The receptors come from a female patient aged 2-10 years who had a stem cell transplant for aplastic anemia, so the T cells may come from the graft donor.

This clonotype was observed a handful of times. The CDR3 here is CASSLVSGSVSTDTQYF. As DNA, the CDR3 is TGCGCCAGCAGCTTGGTGAGCGGGAGTGTTAGCACAGATACGCAGTATTTT. The rearrangement uses TRBV5-1 and TRBJ2-3; 8 nucleotides match TRBD2. There are 17 residues in the CDR3. Looked up from germline, CDR1 is SGHRS and CDR2 is YFSETQ. The V and J ends lost 0 bases and 0 bases, in that order; junction bases with no gene match: 6.

This clonotype occurred a few times. CDR3 protein: CSASGLANTGELFF. CDR3 DNA sequence: TGCAGTGCTTCCGGGCTAGCGAACACCGGGGAGCTGTTTTTT. V is TRBV20-1 and J is TRBJ2-2; D is undetermined. CDR1 and CDR2 from the germline V gene are DFQATT and SNEGSKA (reference sequence). The length of the CDR3 is 14 residues. V lost 5 bases and J lost 0, with 10 bases in between.

The chain couples TRBV27 to TRBJ1-1; D ambiguous. The V gene lost 2 bases and the J gene lost 4 bases, with 14 bases spanning the gap. Germline values: CDR1 MNHEY, CDR2 SMNVEV (reference sequence). This CDR3 has 15 residues. The CDR3 spells CASSLVGSRSTEAFF. The DNA for the CDR3 is TGTGCCAGCAGTTTAGTAGGCAGTCGGAGCACTGAAGCTTTCTTT.

This clonotype was seen a handful of times. The V gene is TRBV11-2, the J gene TRBJ2-5; 10 nucleotides agree with TRBD2. Looked up from germline, CDR1 is SGHAT and CDR2 is FQNNGV. The CDR3 spans 19 residues. V lost 2 bases, J lost 2 bases, and 14 bases stayed unmatched. The CDR3 DNA is TGTGCCAGCAGCTTACTTCTCGGCGCTAGCGGGAGAGGTCAAGAGACCCAGTACTTC. This gives the protein CASSLLLGASGRGQETQYF.

This clonotype was counted a few times. V usage is TRBV28 and J usage is TRBJ1-6; no clear D gene. CDR3 size: 16 residues. The V and J ends lost 4 bases and 5 bases respectively, with 15 bases between them. Germline V CDR1 and CDR2: MDHEN, SYDVKM. The CDR3 DNA reads TGTGCCAGCAGTTCCCCCGGAGCAGGACATAATTCACCCCTCCACTTT. It is translated as CASSSPGAGHNSPLHF.

V gene TRBV21-1 combines with J gene TRBJ1-2. TRBV21-1 is a pseudogene. The CDR3 runs 15 residues. The CDR3 here is CASSKGPWVGNGYTF. CDR3 sequence (DNA): TGTGCCAGCAGCAAAGGGCCGTGGGTAGGCAATGGCTACACCTTC.

This clonotype was seen more than once but under ten times. J is TRBJ2-4 and V is TRBV5-1, with 9 bases fitting TRBD1. From germline, CDR1 is SGHRS and CDR2 YFSETQ. Losses at the gene ends were 0 bases for V and 6 bases for J; bases not matched to a gene: 7. This CDR3 is 16 amino acids long. CDR3: CASSLGFRQGGNIQYF. For the CDR3, the DNA is TGCGCCAGCAGCTTGGGTTTTCGACAGGGGGGAAACATTCAGTACTTC.

The chain is built from TRBV4-3 and TRBJ1-2; the D gene is possibly TRBD1 (5 bases). Germline V gives CDR1 LGHNA, CDR2 YSLEER. CDR3 size: 14 residues. V lost 4 bases, J lost 5 bases, and 14 bases lay in between. For the CDR3, the DNA is TGCGCCAGCAGCCCCCCAGGGTGGCGATATGGCTACACCTTC. The encoded protein is CASSPPGWRYGYTF.

A few counts support this clonotype. The gene calls are TRBV11-2 and TRBJ1-4; 8 bases match TRBD1. V was clipped by 11 bases and J by 6 bases; unmatched bases: 5. CDR3 length: 12 residues. Germline assignment: CDR1 SGHAT and CDR2 FQNNGV. Written as DNA, the CDR3 is TGTGCCGGAGGGACAGGCTATGAAAAACTGTTTTTT. It specifies CAGGTGYEKLFF. Full variable domain (remainder filled in from reference TRBV11-2 and TRBJ1-4): EAGVAQSPRYKIIEKRQSVAFWCNPISGHATLYWYQQILGQGPKLLIQFQNNGVVDDSQLPKDRFSAERLKGVDSTLKIQPAKLEDSAVYLCAGGTGYEKLFFGSGTQLSVL.

This clonotype was picked up a small number of times. The V and J genes are TRBV28 and TRBJ2-1, with TRBD2 identical over 11 bases. V lost 1 base and J lost 10; bases outside the gene matches: 12. CDR3 length: 17 residues. Per germline, CDR1 MDHEN and CDR2 SYDVKM. CDR3 protein: CASSLFGSGRVGREQFF. The CDR3 DNA is TGTGCCAGCAGTTTATTCGGTAGCGGGAGGGTAGGGAGGGAGCAGTTCTTC.

This clonotype was picked up a small number of times. V and J are TRBV24-1 and TRBJ2-7; D is undetermined. This CDR3 is built from 16 residues. CDR1 KGHDR and CDR2 SFDVKD come from the germline V gene. The V gene lost 5 bases and the J gene lost 4 bases, with 20 bases spanning the gap. DNA for the CDR3: TGTGCCACCAGTGTGGGGAATGCCGCCCAATTTTACGAGCAGTACTTC. Its protein product is CATSVGNAAQFYEQYF.

The chain has TRBV28 and TRBJ2-5, with D perhaps TRBD1 (6 bases). The CDR3 is 12 amino acids. Germline assignment: CDR1 MDHEN and CDR2 SYDVKM. Trimming cost V 6 bases and J 7 bases, with 12 bases left between them. The CDR3 region has the DNA TGTGCCAGCAGCCAGGGGTTCGGGACCCAGTACTTC. Protein: CASSQGFGTQYF.

The chain uses TRBV11-3 and TRBJ2-1, with D possibly called TRBD1 or TRBD2 (5 bases each). Trimming pared 2 bases from V and 6 bases from J, leaving 14 bases between. The CDR3 contains 15 residues. CDR1 is SGHNT, CDR2 YENEEA, per germline. The CDR3 sequence is CASSLRRGDRNEQFF. In nucleotides, the CDR3 is TGTGCCAGCAGCTTACGGAGAGGGGACCGCAATGAGCAGTTCTTC.

This chain connects TRBV27 to TRBJ2-3; TRBD2 is a possible D gene (6 bases). The ends were cut back, 6 bases at V and 2 bases at J, with 12 bases in the middle. The CDR3 spans 14 residues. The germline V gene encodes CDR1 MNHEY and CDR2 SMNVEV (reference sequence). The CDR3 spells CASRGDFYTDTQYF. CDR3 nucleotide sequence: TGTGCCAGCAGGGGGGACTTCTACACAGATACGCAGTATTTT.

This clonotype was detected a few times. The chain couples TRBV2 to TRBJ2-5; maybe TRBD2 (7 bases). The germline V and J ends were trimmed by 6 bases and 4 bases, with 15 bases remaining between them. The CDR3 covers 14 residues. Germline-derived CDR1 and CDR2 are SNHLY and FYNNEI. The CDR3 reads CASRWGGYRETQYF. As DNA, the CDR3 is TGTGCCAGCAGGTGGGGGGGCTATCGAGAGACCCAGTACTTC.

The chain links TRBV29-1 to TRBJ2-5; D may correspond to TRBD1 or TRBD2 (8 bases each). V was pared by 7 bases and J by 5 bases, with 17 bases between. This CDR3 is 13 amino acids long. Germline V lookup: CDR1 SQVTM, CDR2 ANQGSEA. The CDR3 loop reads CSASGGGGETQYF. CDR3 nucleotides: TGCAGCGCGTCAGGGGGCGGGGGGGAGACCCAGTACTTC.

This chain links TRBV5-1 with TRBJ2-1; TRBD2 agrees at 9 bases. The CDR3 has 13 amino acids. The V and J ends lost 10 bases and 5 bases, in that order; junction bases with no gene match: 7. Per the germline V gene, CDR1 is SGHRS and CDR2 is YFSETQ. The CDR3 nucleotides read TGCGCCTGGAGGCGGGAGGGCCACAATGAGCAGTTCTTC. Protein product: CAWRREGHNEQFF.

The rearrangement uses TRBV4-2 and TRBJ2-1, with D unclear. Germline V gene data show CDR1 as LGHNA and CDR2 as YNFKEQ. This CDR3 has 16 residues. Trimming left V 9 bases short and J 3 bases short, with 21 bases between. In DNA, the CDR3 is TGTGCCAGGGGCTCCGCAAATGGACGGATCTACAATGAGCAGTTCTTC. Amino acid sequence: CARGSANGRIYNEQFF.

The chain has TRBV20-1 and TRBJ2-4; maybe TRBD2 (6 bases). The CDR3 runs to 14 residues. Trimming took off 6 bases at V and 0 bases at J, with 12 bases between the two ends. CDR1 and CDR2 (germline): DFQATT, SNEGSKA (reference sequence). In nucleotides, the CDR3 is TGCAGTGCGCGGGACGCCATAGCCAAAAACATTCAGTACTTC. Translating it yields CSARDAIAKNIQYF.

This chain uses TRBV10-3 with TRBJ2-1; D is perhaps TRBD2 (6 bases). The CDR3 runs to 15 residues. V dropped 6 bases and J dropped 9 bases, with 21 bases sitting between them. Germline V lookup: CDR1 ENHRY, CDR2 SYGVKD. The CDR3 nucleotides are TGTGCCATCAGGGGTTTGCCGGGAGATCGGGGTGAGCAGTTCTTC. Its translation is CAIRGLPGDRGEQFF.

This clonotype came up a few times. J is TRBJ1-3 and V is TRBV20-1; D not resolved. The germline V gene encodes CDR1 DFQATT and CDR2 SNEGSKA (reference sequence). V was pared by 5 bases and J by 4 bases, with 12 bases between. The CDR3 consists of 13 residues. The CDR3 nucleotides read TGCAGTGCTTCTATGGGAGGCGGAAACACCATATATTTT. Its protein is CSASMGGGNTIYF.

This clonotype has a count of ten or more. The chain employs TRBV15 and TRBJ2-3; 11 nucleotides match TRBD2. Germline CDR1 is LNHNV and CDR2 is YYDKDF (reference sequence). This CDR3 has 15 residues. The V segment lost 0 bases and the J segment 5 bases; nucleotides outside the gene matches: 1. The CDR3 DNA is TGTGCCACCAGCAGAGACCTAGCGGGAGGAGATACGCAGTATTTT. This encodes CATSRDLAGGDTQYF.

This chain uses TRBV29-1 with TRBJ1-2; possible D gene TRBD1, 5 bases. Trimming stripped 0 bases from V and 4 bases from J, with 15 bases between. The V gene's germline CDR1 is SQVTM and CDR2 ANQGSEA. This CDR3 region has 15 residues. The CDR3 region is CSVEEGPYGGYGYTF. DNA for the CDR3: TGCAGCGTTGAAGAAGGGCCCTACGGGGGCTATGGCTACACCTTC.

The V and J genes are TRBV27 and TRBJ1-5; 12 bases agree with TRBD1. In germline, CDR1 is MNHEY, CDR2 SMNVEV (reference sequence). This CDR3 has 19 residues. The V segment lost 1 base and the J segment 7 bases; nucleotides outside the gene matches: 14. The CDR3 loop reads CASSLLSPRGTGGGQPQHF. The CDR3 bases are TGTGCCAGCAGTTTATTATCCCCACGGGGGACAGGGGGCGGGCAGCCCCAGCATTTT.

To note about this clonotype: A much larger clone differs from this one at a single base, so this may be a read error. This chain joins TRBV29-1 and TRBJ2-1, with 8 bases matching TRBD2. This CDR3 has 13 amino acids. The V gene's germline CDR1 is SQVTM and CDR2 ANQGSEA. CDR3 amino acids: CSVAGLGYNERFF. CDR3 sequence (DNA): TGCAGCGTTGCGGGACTAGGCTACAATGAGCGGTTCTTC.

This clonotype was seen a handful of times. The CDR3 loop is CASSLNGRIETQYF. CDR3 nucleotide sequence: TGTGCCAGCAGTTTAAACGGGAGGATAGAGACCCAGTACTTC. The rearrangement joins TRBV12-3 or TRBV12-4 to TRBJ2-5; 7 nucleotides align to TRBD2. V lost 2 bases, J lost 4 bases, and 4 bases stayed unmatched. There are 14 residues in the CDR3.

The CDR3 DNA follows: TGCAGTGCTAGAGGGGAGCGGGAGGGTTCCTACAATGAGCAGTTCTTC. Protein: CSARGEREGSYNEQFF. The V call is TRBV20-1, the J call TRBJ2-1, with TRBD2 matching over 10 bases. This CDR3 spans 16 amino acids. Trimming at V came to 1 base and at J to 1 base, leaving 4 bases not matched to a gene. CDR1 and CDR2 from the germline V gene are DFQATT and SNEGSKA (reference sequence).

This clonotype appeared a few times. The chain employs TRBV3-1 and TRBJ1-3; no clear D gene. V was pared by 5 bases and J by 4 bases, with 21 bases between. Germline loops: CDR1 LGHDT, CDR2 YNNKEL (reference sequence). The CDR3 has 17 amino acids. CDR3 residues: CASSRIERASGGNTIYF. Here the CDR3 DNA reads TGTGCCAGCAGCAGGATAGAGAGGGCGTCGGGGGGAAACACCATATATTTT.

This clonotype was picked up a small number of times. The chain links TRBV20-1 to TRBJ1-4; D remains unclear. The CDR3 is 13 amino acids. Germline V lookup: CDR1 DFQATT, CDR2 SNEGSKA (reference sequence). With 6 bases removed from V and 0 bases from J, the gap between germline ends came to 8 bases. CDR3 protein: CSAQTTTNEKLFF. The DNA of the CDR3 is TGCAGTGCACAGACCACAACTAATGAAAAACTGTTTTTT.

This clonotype was recorded at least ten times. This chain links TRBV20-1 with TRBJ2-1; 9 nucleotides match TRBD2. V dropped 1 base and J dropped 5; count of bases not matched to a gene: 6. Germline CDR1 reads DFQATT; CDR2 reads SNEGSKA (reference sequence). There are 15 residues in the CDR3. The DNA for the CDR3 is TGCAGTGCTAGAGTGAGGACTAGCGCACACAATGAGCAGTTCTTC. Encoded protein: CSARVRTSAHNEQFF.

This clonotype was seen more than once but under ten times. V is TRBV6-2 or TRBV6-3 and J is TRBJ2-7; D is perhaps TRBD2 (5 bases). Germline lookup yields CDR1 MNHEY and CDR2 SVGEGT. This CDR3 region has 14 residues. Deletions cut 3 bases from V and 5 bases from J, with 14 bases between. The CDR3 reads CASSYPSQANEQYV. As DNA, the CDR3 is TGTGCCAGCAGTTATCCTAGCCAAGCCAACGAGCAGTACGTC.